This TCR beta chain emerged from a study of CD8+ T cells in alopecia areata. A remark on this clone: The antigen is not known. Each gene name is a mouse one. Sequencing ends 4 residues short of the CDR3 end; the germline J gene provides the rest.

The CDR3 totals 14 residues. The V end lost 0 bases, the J end lost 2 bases, and 8 bases lay between the germline ends. RNA, once extracted, was reverse transcribed into cDNA for use as the sequencing template. Generated by immunoSEQ multiplex PCR, the TCRdb table keeps only in-frame clones and is missing some. The sample presents around 290,000 clones, none singletons. Sorting of pooled cutaneous lymph node cells used CD4, CD8alpha, NKG2D, NKG2ACE and other markers. General study findings and limits: More clonal than normal scalp was lesional scalp, particularly alopecia totalis/universalis.

This clonotype originated in a C3H/HeJ mouse with alopecia areata. MHC haplotype: H2-k. V gene TRBV21 combines with J gene TRBJ2-7; a weak D match, TRBD2 (6 bases). TRBV21 is noted as an ORF with a role that remains uncertain. Material for sequencing was CD4+ T cells sorted from a lymph node. The DNA read from the CDR3 is TGTGCTAGCAGTCAATCCCGGGGGGCCTAT. Translated: CASSQSRGAY. The full CDR3 sequence reads CASSQSRGAYEQYF.